This T cell receptor beta chain comes out of a study of siplizumab effects on memory and regulatory T cells. Sequencing was performed with immunoSEQ multiplex PCR; in TCRdb, only in-frame clones are kept and a portion is missing. The sample includes about 120,000 clones, approximately 94% of them seen just once. Germline loops: CDR1 SGHAT, CDR2 FQNNGV. This CDR3 has 14 residues. V lost 4 bases, J lost 4 bases, and 6 bases stayed unmatched. What was sequenced was non-Treg CD4+ T cells sorted from blood. The gene calls are TRBV11-2 and TRBJ2-7; 8 bases fit TRBD2. This TCR derives from a human donor in good health. CDR3 nucleotide sequence: TGTGCCAGCAGCTGGGGGACTAGAAGTTACGAGCAGTACTTC. It yields the protein CASSWGTRSYEQYF.